A selection of T cell receptor beta chains follows, all from one sample in a study of cytomegalovirus exposure and HLA in healthy donors. TCRdb's table, derived via immunoSEQ multiplex PCR, lists solely in-frame clones and lacks some. The sample shows over 200,000 clones, approximately 78% of them seen only once. Sequencing input: PBMCs. Every receptor here comes from a male donor in good health and CMV-seronegative. Both conserved end residues are trimmed from each CDR3. Fields, in order: CDR3 length, V gene, D gene, clone size, J gene, CDR3 protein. The D gene is left open where the match is weak. Where a row states a size, it is once, few, many or the class of an expanded clone; other rows omit it.

13	TRBV19	-	-	TRBJ1-5	ASSTPRGPNQPQH
9	TRBV20-1	-	-	TRBJ2-3	SARRVDTQY
13	TRBV5-1	-	-	TRBJ1-1	ASSFQAPENTEAF
13	TRBV28	-	-	TRBJ1-5	ASSVLRGAGQPQH
10	TRBV29-1	-	-	TRBJ2-6	SVRDGANVLT
13	TRBV28	TRBD1	-	TRBJ2-5	ASTTSGTGQETQY
15	TRBV4-1	-	few	TRBJ1-1	ASEKQPGVPEGTEAF
11	TRBV9	TRBD1	-	TRBJ2-3	ASSLDRGDTQY
13	TRBV19	-	-	TRBJ2-5	ATTRLGQGGETQY
14	TRBV5-1	TRBD2	-	TRBJ2-1	ASSLVRGGSYNEQF
12	TRBV15	-	-	TRBJ1-5	ATSRGASNQPQH
14	TRBV2	TRBD2	-	TRBJ2-3	ASMKGLAGSTDTQY
14	TRBV6-5	TRBD2	-	TRBJ2-2	ASSYSAGGDTGELF
11	TRBV11-3	-	once	TRBJ2-5	ASSLKGGGTQY
11	TRBV7-9	-	once	TRBJ1-2	ASSAIGVYGYT
9	TRBV11-3	-	-	TRBJ2-4	ASSSGDIQY
13	TRBV5-4	TRBD1	-	TRBJ2-3	ASHMSDRATDTQY
11	TRBV6-4	-	-	TRBJ1-5	ASGELEGQPQH